Below are 9 T cell receptor beta chains sequenced from a single sample in a study of T cell clonality in common variable immunodeficiency. Only in-frame clones appear in the TCRdb table, and some are missing; sequencing was by immunoSEQ multiplex PCR. Singletons are absent from the sample, which has fewer than 70,000 clones. Sequencing used peripheral blood mononuclear cells. These receptors were obtained from a person aged 18-69 years in good health.

This clone came up many times. The observed sequence ends 3 residues before the CDR3 terminus, with the missing tail filled in from the germline J gene. The rearrangement joins TRBV19 to TRBJ1-5, with D unresolved. The V gene lost 5 bases and the J gene lost 0 bases, with 8 bases spanning the gap. The CDR3 runs to 14 residues. Per germline, CDR1 LNHDA and CDR2 SQIVND (reference sequence). Partial CDR3 DNA: TGTGCCAGTAGTCCGTCCCTTAGCAATCAGCCC. Translation: CASSPSLSNQP. The full CDR3 reads CASSPSLSNQPQHF.

Ten or more counts support this clone. The read is 3 residues too short to cover the CDR3 end, so that end is filled in from the germline J gene. J is TRBJ2-7 and V is TRBV7-2, with D maybe TRBD1 (5 bases). Per the germline V gene, CDR1 is SGHTA and CDR2 is FQGNSA. The CDR3 consists of 14 residues. The V end was cut by 5 bases, the J end by 2 bases, with 13 bases between. Incomplete CDR3 DNA: TGTGCCAGCAGCCCCCGACTCAGGGCCTACGAG. Encoded protein: CASSPRLRAYE. The full CDR3 sequence reads CASSPRLRAYEQYF.

This clone was picked up many times. The read stops 3 residues short of the end of the CDR3; the missing end is completed from the germline J gene. The V and J genes are TRBV5-1 and TRBJ2-7; 12 bases match TRBD2. CDR1 and CDR2 from the germline V gene are SGHRS and YFSETQ. The CDR3 contains 17 residues. The V segment lost 4 bases and the J segment 5 bases; nucleotides outside the gene matches: 13. The DNA read from the CDR3 is TGCGCCAGCAGCCCCGCGCGGGCTAGCGGGAGGGTTCACGAG. As protein: CASSPARASGRVHE. The entire CDR3 protein is CASSPARASGRVHEQYF.

This clone was seen ten or more times. The CDR3 end is not reached by the read, which stops 3 residues before it; the germline J gene fills it in. J is TRBJ2-1 and V is TRBV19, with TRBD2 identical over 8 bases. The germline gives CDR1 LNHDA, CDR2 SQIVND (reference sequence). This CDR3 contains 16 residues. The J segment lost 9 bases and the V segment lost 5 bases, leaving 15 bases of the junction unmatched. The chain's CDR3 is CASSPTGTRVVGEQFF. CDR3 DNA, as far as it was read: TGTGCCAGTAGTCCAACCGGGACTAGGGTTGTAGGTGAG. Full variable domain (remainder filled in from reference TRBV19 and TRBJ2-1): DGGITQSPKYLFRKEGQNVTLSCEQNLNHDAMYWYRQDPGQGLRLIYYSQIVNDFQKGDIAEGYSVSREKKESFPLTVTSAQKNPTAFYLCASSPTGTRVVGEQFFGPGTRLTVL.

This clone was detected ten times or more. The read falls 3 residues short of the CDR3 end, and the missing part is taken from the germline J gene. This chain joins TRBV6-2 or TRBV6-3 and TRBJ2-7; 10 nucleotides align to TRBD2. CDR1 is MNHEY and CDR2 is SVGEGT in the germline V gene. The V and J ends lost 0 bases and 3 bases, in that order; junction bases with no gene match: 8. This CDR3 contains 17 residues. The CDR3 DNA, read in part, is TGTGCCAGCAGTTACTCGGCTAGCGGGAGTTTTGACTACGAG. Protein sequence: CASSYSASGSFDYE. The full CDR3 protein reads CASSYSASGSFDYEQYF.

The table lists this clone with many counts. The read terminates 3 residues before the CDR3 end, so the remaining end is supplied by the germline J gene. The chain uses TRBV18 and TRBJ2-2; D gene uncertain. This CDR3 spans 12 amino acids. V dropped 10 bases and J dropped 3 bases, with 9 bases sitting between them. Germline-derived CDR1 and CDR2 are KGHSH and LQKENI. CDR3 bases read: TGTGCCACGCAGAGATACACCGGGGAG. It yields the protein CATQRYTGE. The complete CDR3 reads CATQRYTGELFF.

There are many counts of this clone. Read data end 3 residues before the CDR3 end; the end is taken from the germline J gene. The chain uses TRBV20-1 and TRBJ2-7; the match to TRBD2 covers 7 bases. This CDR3 contains 13 residues. Germline lookup yields CDR1 DFQATT and CDR2 SNEGSKA (reference sequence). Trimming cost V 3 bases and J 3 bases; bases outside gene matches: 5. This CDR3 reads CSASISGLYEQYF. Partial CDR3 DNA: TGCAGTGCTAGTATTAGCGGGCTCTACGAG.

This clone was counted at least ten times. The read halts 3 residues ahead of the CDR3 end, with the missing end drawn from the germline J gene. The chain employs TRBV6-1 and TRBJ1-2; 7 bases fit TRBD1. There are 14 residues in the CDR3. Germline loops: CDR1 MNHNS, CDR2 SASEGT. V lost 2 bases to trimming and J lost 4 bases; unmatched junction nucleotides: 4. CDR3 DNA, as far as it was read: TGTGCCAGCAGTGAACAGGGGGACTTCTATGGC. Protein sequence: CASSEQGDFYG. The entire CDR3 protein is CASSEQGDFYGYTF.

This clone was detected ten times or more. Coverage ceases 3 residues before the CDR3 finishes, and the germline J gene fills in the end. Within the sample, other DNA sequences also encode this same CDR3. The V and J genes are TRBV7-2 and TRBJ2-3; D gene ambiguous. CDR1 and CDR2 from the germline V gene are SGHTA and FQGNSA. The CDR3 totals 12 residues. V lost 2 bases to trimming and J lost 4 bases, with 4 bases between them. The CDR3: CASSLKADTQYF. The covered CDR3 bases are TGTGCCAGCAGCTTAAAGGCAGATACG.